This T cell receptor (beta chain) originates from a study of shared clonotypes between healthy human individuals. Study results and limitations: Among donors, the sharing of clonotypes was expected to be influenced by sequencing depth. Donors were few, which limited the genetic and exposure-history diversity represented.

About this clone itself: Its antigen is currently unknown.

This CDR3 has 16 amino acids. With 4 bases clipped from V and 0 bases from J, the junction kept 7 bases outside the gene matches. CDR1 is MGHRA, CDR2 YSYEKL, per germline. Subsets obtained from CD4+ cells comprised CD45RA+ naive and CD45RA-negative memory cells. Over several immunoSEQ plates, each subset's genomic DNA was distributed in even portions. Sequenced by immunoSEQ multiplex PCR; TCRdb stores in-frame clones only, minus some. Among a few million clones listed, 90% to 95% were seen once. The rearrangement joins TRBV4-1 to TRBJ2-5, with 8 bases fitting TRBD2. Sequenced material: naive CD4+ T cells sorted from blood. Subset described: CD45RA+ positively selected. This sequence was found in a man aged 18-30 years in good health. For the CDR3, the DNA is TGCGCCAGCAGCCCGGGGCTAGCGGGTTACCAAGAGACCCAGTACTTC. This gives the protein CASSPGLAGYQETQYF.